Included here is one T cell receptor (beta chain) sequence, with context. As yet, its antigen is unknown. Germline CDR1 reads SGHTA; CDR2 reads FQGNSA. This CDR3 spans 14 amino acids. Trimming left V 1 base short and J 3 bases short, with 9 bases between. This sample was included in a study of Ad26.COV2.S vaccination and SARS-CoV-2 variants. As for the study in general: Donor joined the COV1001 Ad26.COV2.S trial arm. Intramuscular Ad26.COV2.S at 5x10^10 or 1x10^11 viral particles. General study points: Total T cell responses may have been underestimated by the TCR breadth and depth analyses. Reports say spike-specific CD8+ and CD4+ T cell responses covered substantial breadth after vaccination.

Described treatment: 19 received Ad26.COV2.S at low or high dose, single or two shots; roughly five received placebo; per-sample allocation not given. Sampling took place 63 days after the first vaccine or placebo injection. Using immunoSEQ multiplex PCR, the repertoire was profiled, and TCRdb retains in-frame clones only, with some absent. The sample has hundreds of thousands of clones; around nine tenths are singletons. Sequences were derived from peripheral blood, sampled in a trial of Ad26.COV2.S vaccine versus placebo. V gene TRBV7-2 combines with J gene TRBJ1-2; D might be TRBD1 (6 bases). The TCR comes from a person between 18 and 65 years old who received the Ad26.COV2.S COVID-19 vaccine or a placebo. The CDR3 protein is CASSLDREDYGYTF. CDR3 DNA sequence: TGTGCCAGCAGCTTAGACAGGGAGGACTATGGCTACACCTTC.